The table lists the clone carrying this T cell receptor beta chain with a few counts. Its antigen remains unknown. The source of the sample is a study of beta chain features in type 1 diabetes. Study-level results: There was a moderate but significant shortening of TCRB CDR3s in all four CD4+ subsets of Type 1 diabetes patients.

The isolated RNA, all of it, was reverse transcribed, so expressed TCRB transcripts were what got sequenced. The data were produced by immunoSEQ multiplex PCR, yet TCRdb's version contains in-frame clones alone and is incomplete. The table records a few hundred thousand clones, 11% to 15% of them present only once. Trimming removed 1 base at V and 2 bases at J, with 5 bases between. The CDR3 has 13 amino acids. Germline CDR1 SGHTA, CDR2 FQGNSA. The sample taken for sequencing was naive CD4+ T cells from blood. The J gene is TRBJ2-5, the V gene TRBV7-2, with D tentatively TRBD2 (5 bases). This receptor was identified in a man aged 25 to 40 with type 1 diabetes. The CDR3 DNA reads TGTGCCAGCAGCTTAGAGCGGCAAGAGACCCAGTACTTC. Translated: CASSLERQETQYF. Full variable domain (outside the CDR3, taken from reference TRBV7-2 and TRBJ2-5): GAGVSQSPSNKVTEKGKDVELRCDPISGHTALYWYRQSLGQGLEFLIYFQGNSAPDKSGLPSDRFSAERTGGSVSTLTIQRTQQEDSAVYLCASSLERQETQYFGPGTRLLVL.